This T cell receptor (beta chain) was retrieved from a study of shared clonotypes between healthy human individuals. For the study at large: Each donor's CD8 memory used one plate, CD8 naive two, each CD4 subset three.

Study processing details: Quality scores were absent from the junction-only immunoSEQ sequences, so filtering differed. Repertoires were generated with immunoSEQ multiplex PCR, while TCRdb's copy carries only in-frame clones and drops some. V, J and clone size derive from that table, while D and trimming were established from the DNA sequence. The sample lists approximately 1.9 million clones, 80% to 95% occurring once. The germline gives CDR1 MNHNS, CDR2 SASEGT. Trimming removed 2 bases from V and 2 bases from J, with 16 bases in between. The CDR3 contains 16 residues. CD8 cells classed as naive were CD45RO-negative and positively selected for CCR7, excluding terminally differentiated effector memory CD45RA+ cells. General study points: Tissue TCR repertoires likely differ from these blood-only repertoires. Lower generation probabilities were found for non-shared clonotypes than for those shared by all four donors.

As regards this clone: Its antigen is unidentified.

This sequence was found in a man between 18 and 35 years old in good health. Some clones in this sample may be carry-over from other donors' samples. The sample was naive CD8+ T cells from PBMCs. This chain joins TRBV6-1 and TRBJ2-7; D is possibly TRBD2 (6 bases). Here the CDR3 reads CASSELGVGRTYEQYF. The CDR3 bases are TGTGCCAGCAGTGAATTAGGGGTAGGGAGGACCTACGAGCAGTACTTC.